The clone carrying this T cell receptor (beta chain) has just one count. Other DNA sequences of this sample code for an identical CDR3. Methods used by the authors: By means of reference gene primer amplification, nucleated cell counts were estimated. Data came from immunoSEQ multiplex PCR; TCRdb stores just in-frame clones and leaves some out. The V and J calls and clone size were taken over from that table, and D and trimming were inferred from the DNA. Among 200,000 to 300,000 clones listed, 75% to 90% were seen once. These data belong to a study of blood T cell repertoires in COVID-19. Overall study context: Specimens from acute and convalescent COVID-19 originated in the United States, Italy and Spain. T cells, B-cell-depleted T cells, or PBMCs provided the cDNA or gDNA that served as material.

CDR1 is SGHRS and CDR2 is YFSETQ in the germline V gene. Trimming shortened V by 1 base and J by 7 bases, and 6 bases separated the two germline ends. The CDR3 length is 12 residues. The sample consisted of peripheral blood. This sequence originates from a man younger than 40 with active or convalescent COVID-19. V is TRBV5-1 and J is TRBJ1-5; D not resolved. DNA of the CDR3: TGCGCCAGCAGCTTGAACGGGCAGCCCCAGCATTTT. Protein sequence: CASSLNGQPQHF.